The clone carrying this T cell receptor beta chain was seen more than once but under ten times. Its antigen is undetermined. V lost 6 bases to trimming and J lost 8 bases, with 11 bases between them. The CDR3 is made up of 12 amino acids. TCRdb recomputed calls from the 5' RACE reads with MiXCR, one row per CDR3 protein. This sample has 200,000 to 300,000 distinct CDR3 sequences, with roughly 32% found just once. This specimen comes from a study of CD8 T cells in ankylosing spondylitis. Study-level points and caveats: Reportedly, disease-linked clones are significantly enriched in ankylosing spondylitis patients' matched synovial fluid. Some motif variants were previously reported in reactive arthritis synovial fluid and blood. What appeared characteristic of ankylosing spondylitis blood was a TCR beta motif of 7 or 8 highly homologous variants.

The sequence was obtained from a male donor with ankylosing spondylitis or in good health (not recorded which). This sequence joins TRBV12-3 or TRBV12-4 and TRBJ2-1; D is ambiguous. The material sequenced was blood, either unsorted or a sorted T cell fraction (not recorded which). Here the CDR3 DNA reads TGTGCCAGCAGGCCAGTCGGTGATGAGCAGTTCTTC. It specifies CASRPVGDEQFF.